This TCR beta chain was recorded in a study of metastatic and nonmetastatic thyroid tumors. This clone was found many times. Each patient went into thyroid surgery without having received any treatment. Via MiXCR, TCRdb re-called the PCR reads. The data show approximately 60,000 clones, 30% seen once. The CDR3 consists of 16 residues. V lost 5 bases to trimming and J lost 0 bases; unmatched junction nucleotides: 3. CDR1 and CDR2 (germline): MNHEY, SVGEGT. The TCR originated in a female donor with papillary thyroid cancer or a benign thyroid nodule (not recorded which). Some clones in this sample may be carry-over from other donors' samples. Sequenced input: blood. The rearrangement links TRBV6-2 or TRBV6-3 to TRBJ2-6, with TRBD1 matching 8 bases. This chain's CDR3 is CASSPTGGSGANVLTF. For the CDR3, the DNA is TGTGCCAGCAGTCCTACAGGGGGCTCTGGGGCCAACGTCCTGACTTTC.